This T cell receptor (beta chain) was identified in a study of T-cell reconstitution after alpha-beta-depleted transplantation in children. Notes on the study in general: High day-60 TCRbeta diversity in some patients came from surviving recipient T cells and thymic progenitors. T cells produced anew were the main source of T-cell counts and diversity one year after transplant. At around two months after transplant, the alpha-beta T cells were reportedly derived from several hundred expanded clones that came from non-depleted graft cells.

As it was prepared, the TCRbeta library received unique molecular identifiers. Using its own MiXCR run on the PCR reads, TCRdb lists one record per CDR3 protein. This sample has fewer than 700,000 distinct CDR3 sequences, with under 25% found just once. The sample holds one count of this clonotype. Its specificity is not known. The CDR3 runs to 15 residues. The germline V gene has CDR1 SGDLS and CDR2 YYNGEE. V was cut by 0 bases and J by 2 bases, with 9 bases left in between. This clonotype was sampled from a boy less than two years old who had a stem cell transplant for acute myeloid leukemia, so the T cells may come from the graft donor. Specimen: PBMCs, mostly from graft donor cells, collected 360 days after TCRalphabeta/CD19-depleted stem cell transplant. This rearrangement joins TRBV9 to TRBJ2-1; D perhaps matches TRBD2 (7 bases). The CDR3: CASSVAGGTYNEQFF. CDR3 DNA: TGTGCCAGCAGCGTAGCGGGGGGCACCTACAATGAGCAGTTCTTC.